This TCR beta chain is drawn from a study of immune evolution from preneoplasia to lung adenocarcinoma. Study-level information: HLA loss of heterozygosity: over 5.5% AIS, over 12% MIA, about 32% ADC, none AAH.

Two lung cancer pathologists independently confirmed each histologic diagnosis. Whole-study results and caveats: KRAS-mutant nodules had the highest T cell clonality. Later-stage lesions seemingly showed higher T cell density and diversity than normal lung.

The CDR3 contains 12 residues. Germline CDR1 and CDR2: GTSNPN and SVGIG (reference sequence). V was clipped by 3 bases and J by 8 bases, with 13 bases between them. Turning to this clone: The antigen remains undetermined.

Measured with immunoSEQ multiplex PCR; TCRdb has only the in-frame clones, and not every one. The table lists around 2,000 clones, roughly 80% of them singletons, with roughly 8.6% in the top ten. This TCR was sampled from an older donor with lung adenocarcinoma. Sequenced input: FFPE tissue from an adenomatous hyperplasia lung lesion. Subset denoted: atypical adenomatous hyperplasia (AAH), lung preneoplasia. The chain carries TRBV30 and TRBJ1-1, with D possibly matching TRBD1 (6 bases). The CDR3 here is CAWSKWGAEAFF. CDR3 in DNA: TGTGCCTGGAGCAAATGGGGGGCGGAAGCTTTCTTT.